These T cell receptor beta chains were read from a single sample in a study of cytomegalovirus exposure and HLA in healthy donors. Assay used: immunoSEQ multiplex PCR; TCRdb lists only in-frame clones, some missing. The sample lists 120,000 or so clones, about four fifths occurring once. Sequences were obtained from PBMCs. The receptor set was obtained from a woman aged 50 to 60 in good health and CMV-seropositive. Both conserved end residues are part of each CDR3. Fields, in order: J gene, V gene, D gene, clone size, CDR3 DNA, CDR3 protein. The D gene is left open where the match is weak. Size values are once, few and many counts, or a class for expanded clones, and some rows have none.

j_gene: TRBJ2-2; v_gene: TRBV7-9; d_gene: -; abundance: -; CDR3nt: TGTGCCAGCACCCCACACGACACCGGGGAGCTGTTTTTT; CDR3aa: CASTPHDTGELFF
j_gene: TRBJ2-3; v_gene: TRBV7-6; d_gene: TRBD2; abundance: -; CDR3nt: TGTGCCAGCAGCCCGGGACTAGCGGGAGATACGCAGTATTTT; CDR3aa: CASSPGLAGDTQYF
j_gene: TRBJ2-1; v_gene: TRBV7-2; d_gene: TRBD1; abundance: -; CDR3nt: TGTGCCAGCAAAAAAGGGGGCGTTGGCCGGCTCGATGAGCAGTTCTTC; CDR3aa: CASKKGGVGRLDEQFF
j_gene: TRBJ2-7; v_gene: TRBV11-3; d_gene: TRBD2; abundance: -; CDR3nt: TGTGCCAGCAGCTTAGCGGGAGGGACCTACGAGCAGTACTTC; CDR3aa: CASSLAGGTYEQYF
j_gene: TRBJ1-2; v_gene: TRBV9; d_gene: -; abundance: -; CDR3nt: TGTGCCAGCAGCGTAACCCAGGGAATCTATAACTATGGCTACACCTTC; CDR3aa: CASSVTQGIYNYGYTF
j_gene: TRBJ2-1; v_gene: TRBV29-1; d_gene: TRBD1; abundance: -; CDR3nt: TGCAGCGTTGAATTCCGGACAGGGGGTTTGTATGAGCAGTTCTTC; CDR3aa: CSVEFRTGGLYEQFF
j_gene: TRBJ2-1; v_gene: TRBV7-2; d_gene: -; abundance: once; CDR3nt: TGTGCCAGCAGCGCACGAGGGGGGGCAGTGAATGAGCAGTTCTTC; CDR3aa: CASSARGGAVNEQFF
j_gene: TRBJ1-1; v_gene: TRBV30; d_gene: -; abundance: -; CDR3nt: TGTGCCTCAAGGAGAGAAGACAGAGGCTCCGCTGAAGCTTTCTTT; CDR3aa: CASRREDRGSAEAFF
j_gene: TRBJ2-1; v_gene: TRBV11-3; d_gene: -; abundance: -; CDR3nt: TGTGCCACCGCCTTGGGCCGAAGCTCCTACAATGAGCAGTTCTTC; CDR3aa: CATALGRSSYNEQFF
j_gene: TRBJ2-1; v_gene: TRBV5-6; d_gene: -; abundance: -; CDR3nt: TGTGCCAGCAGCTTGCAACAGTTAAACTACAATGAGCAGTTCTTC; CDR3aa: CASSLQQLNYNEQFF
j_gene: TRBJ2-1; v_gene: TRBV6-5; d_gene: -; abundance: -; CDR3nt: TGTGCCAGCAGTCAGAGGGCAGGGGTATACAATGAGCAGTTCTTC; CDR3aa: CASSQRAGVYNEQFF
j_gene: TRBJ2-2; v_gene: TRBV5-1; d_gene: TRBD2; abundance: -; CDR3nt: TGCGCCAGCGGGAGAGATAGCGGGAGAGGGACCGGGGAGCTGTTTTTT; CDR3aa: CASGRDSGRGTGELFF
j_gene: TRBJ2-3; v_gene: TRBV10-3; d_gene: -; abundance: -; CDR3nt: TGTGCCATCCGGAGTAGCGCCACAGATACGCAGTATTTT; CDR3aa: CAIRSSATDTQYF
j_gene: TRBJ2-5; v_gene: TRBV2; d_gene: -; abundance: -; CDR3nt: TGTGCCAGCAGTGAACCCCCGCCCAGACAAGAGACCCAGTACTTC; CDR3aa: CASSEPPPRQETQYF
j_gene: TRBJ1-4; v_gene: TRBV2; d_gene: -; abundance: -; CDR3nt: TGTGCCAGCAGTGAGGTAGCGGCGGGTGAAAAACTGTTTTTT; CDR3aa: CASSEVAAGEKLFF
j_gene: TRBJ1-4; v_gene: TRBV7-9; d_gene: TRBD1; abundance: -; CDR3nt: TGTGCCAGCAGCCCCCGGACAGGGGAGGAAAAACTGTTTTTT; CDR3aa: CASSPRTGEEKLFF
j_gene: TRBJ2-1; v_gene: TRBV5-1; d_gene: TRBD1; abundance: once; CDR3nt: TGCGCCAGCAGCTTGTCGGGACAGGGGTACAATGAGCAGTTCTTC; CDR3aa: CASSLSGQGYNEQFF
j_gene: TRBJ1-5; v_gene: TRBV5-1; d_gene: -; abundance: -; CDR3nt: TGCGCCAGCAGCTTGGATGGCCATCAGCCCCAGCATTTT; CDR3aa: CASSLDGHQPQHF
j_gene: TRBJ2-6; v_gene: TRBV5-1; d_gene: TRBD1; abundance: -; CDR3nt: TGCGCCAGCAGCTTGGATCGACAGGGCCCTCCCCTCGGGGCCAACGTCCTGACTTTC; CDR3aa: CASSLDRQGPPLGANVLTF
j_gene: TRBJ2-7; v_gene: TRBV15; d_gene: -; abundance: -; CDR3nt: TGTGCCACCAGCAGAGATTGGCAGGGCTCCTACGAGCAGTACTTC; CDR3aa: CATSRDWQGSYEQYF
j_gene: TRBJ2-3; v_gene: TRBV13; d_gene: TRBD2; abundance: -; CDR3nt: TGTGCCAGCAGCTTAGGGACTAGCTCGTTTCGGCGTACAGATACGCAGTATTTT; CDR3aa: CASSLGTSSFRRTDTQYF
j_gene: TRBJ2-7; v_gene: TRBV4-3; d_gene: TRBD1; abundance: -; CDR3nt: TGCGCCAGCAGCCAAGATCCCGCACAGGGGTTTCGCGAGCAGTACTTC; CDR3aa: CASSQDPAQGFREQYF
j_gene: TRBJ2-5; v_gene: TRBV5-1; d_gene: TRBD2; abundance: -; CDR3nt: TGCGCCAGCAGCCGCCGGACTAGCGGGGGGTCTCAAGAGACCCAGTACTTC; CDR3aa: CASSRRTSGGSQETQYF
j_gene: TRBJ2-7; v_gene: TRBV2; d_gene: TRBD1; abundance: -; CDR3nt: TGTGCCAGCAGGGGGACAGGGGCCTACGAGCAGTACTTC; CDR3aa: CASRGTGAYEQYF
j_gene: TRBJ1-5; v_gene: TRBV9; d_gene: TRBD1; abundance: -; CDR3nt: TGTGCCAGCAGCCGGGACAGCTATCAGCCCCAGCATTTT; CDR3aa: CASSRDSYQPQHF
j_gene: TRBJ2-3; v_gene: TRBV7-9; d_gene: -; abundance: -; CDR3nt: TGTGCCACAAGTGGCGGGGCCCGGAGCACAGATACGCAGTATTTT; CDR3aa: CATSGGARSTDTQYF